This TCR beta chain was found in a study of blood T cell repertoires in COVID-19. Study context: Donors in the United States, Italy and Spain gave samples during acute or convalescent COVID-19. In each case, the material was cDNA or gDNA derived from T cells, B-cell-depleted T cells, or PBMCs.

The CDR3 loop spans 13 amino acids. With 6 bases clipped from V and 4 bases from J, the junction kept 1 base outside the gene matches. The germline CDR1 and CDR2 sequences are MNHNY and SVGAGI (reference sequence). Produced via immunoSEQ multiplex PCR; TCRdb's table is partial and in-frame only. The sample lists roughly 190,000 clones, 87% occurring once. This rearrangement joins TRBV6-6 to TRBJ2-5, with 11 bases matching TRBD1. The receptor was derived from a man in his sixties with active or convalescent COVID-19. The sequenced material came from peripheral blood. In nucleotides, the CDR3 is TGTGCCAGCAGGGGACAGGGGGTAGAGACCCAGTACTTC. Its translation: CASRGQGVETQYF.